This record concerns one T cell receptor beta chain sequence. The target of this receptor is not known. The input lacks base qualities; no much larger clone sits a single base away. Library construction relied on the immunoSEQ multiplex PCR assay. To provide template for TCR sequencing, every sample had RNA extracted and reverse transcribed into cDNA. First-strand cDNA was synthesized with SuperScript III using a 2:1 mix of oligo-dT and random hexamers. A synthetic immune receptor repertoire was used to gauge amplification bias, and whatever bias remained was removed computationally. The study's processing was this. Raw reads were preprocessed to remove errors, and CDR3 was defined according to IMGT conventions as the region from the conserved cysteine to phenylalanine. To get clonality, Shannon entropy was normalized by log2 of the number of productive unique TCRs and the result was subtracted from 1. Scalp TCRbeta sequences were cross-referenced with sorted blood CD4 and CD8 repertoires so that the CD4 or CD8 identity of scalp clones could be inferred. TCRdb mirrors the immuneACCESS table, restricted to in-frame sequences. Some clones are absent from its copies; in checked studies, under half trace to an unresolved V gene, and the reason for the others is unknown. D and trimming were read from the DNA, whereas the V and J calls and clone size are those reported in that table. The sample records about 190,000 clones, under 80% of which are singletons. About 1.3% of the sample comes from the top ten.

This entry comes from a study of CD8+ T cells in alopecia areata (dated by TCRdb to the late 2010s). Concerning the study at large: The treated patients took part in an open-label pilot trial in which moderate-to-severe alopecia areata was treated with oral tofacitinib at 5 to 10 mg twice daily. Patients received tofacitinib for 6 to 18 months and were then followed off drug for 6 months to check for delayed response and recurrence. Biopsies were taken from tofacitinib-treated patients at baseline and again at 4 and 24 weeks into treatment, and several of those patients also had a later scalp biopsy. Human TCRbeta sequencing covered scalp tissue and sorted CD4+ and CD8+ peripheral blood T cells from patchy and totalis/universalis alopecia areata patients and healthy controls. For the treated patients, the SALT score, which quantifies what percentage of scalp surface area is affected, served as the measure of disease severity. The RNA source kit depended on sample type: the PAXgene miRNA kit for fixed scalp, the miRNeasy kit for PBMCs, and the RNeasy kit for mouse skin. immunoSEQ multiplex PCR using 35 Vbeta forward primers and 13 Jbeta reverse primers was used to amplify TCRbeta CDR3 regions. To study T cell clonal expansion in alopecia areata, the researchers applied high-throughput TCRbeta sequencing to both the C3H/HeJ mouse model and human patients. Scalp clonality was compared across normal scalp (n=4), patchy alopecia areata scalp (n=8), and alopecia totalis/universalis scalp (n=8).

Here is what the overall study found, with its caveats: Scalp clonality and the number of expanded CD8+ clones among the top 100 scalp clones were significantly decreased by tofacitinib. Unlike mouse skin, which is dominated by gammadelta T cells, normal human skin has resident alphabeta T cells that are also sequenced, and this complicates analysis of the scalp TCR repertoire. Because the treated cohort was small and included a single nonresponder, larger studies are needed to assess links between baseline CD8+ expansion and response. Compared with mice, TCR sequences shared between patients were less clear, possibly partly because of HLA diversity across the patient population. Compared with normal scalp, lesional scalp had higher clonality and more expanded CD8+ clones, particularly in alopecia totalis/universalis, a pattern that suggests antigenic drive. Many expanded lesional clones persisted in scalp and blood during tofacitinib treatment, which may partly explain relapse after stopping treatment.

Trimming costs V 7 bases and J 3 bases, and their ends lie 15 bases apart. The CDR3 measures 13 amino acids from cysteine to phenylalanine. Only the CDR3 DNA stays, 39 bases, in frame from base 1. The germline V gene supplies CDR1 SQVTM and CDR2 ANQGSEA. Interpreted using the paper, the treatment or condition label stands for: oral pan-JAK inhibitor, 5-10 mg twice daily. Lesional scalp punch biopsies and peripheral blood were collected from alopecia areata patients. After PBMCs were isolated by density centrifugation and stained for CD3, CD4 and CD8, a FACSAria was used to sort CD4+ and CD8+ T cells.

This TCR derives from a human donor with alopecia areata. This material consisted of CD4+ T cells sorted from blood, taken around week 49, from a patient treated with tofacitinib. This chain joins TRBV29-1 to TRBJ1-1; there is no confident call for the D gene. The DNA sequence is as follows: TGCAGCGCCTCAACCCGGAGGGACACTGAAGCTTTCTTT. Its product reads: CSASTRRDTEAFF.